This T cell receptor (beta chain) was obtained from a study of cytomegalovirus exposure and HLA in healthy donors. Points from the study as a whole: The majority of CMV-associated TCR beta chains were reported as apparently HLA-restricted in a later analysis. A later analysis reportedly found fewer N-insertions in an Asian-associated ancestry cluster than the approximately 670-donor mean.

The J segment lost 0 bases and the V segment lost 4 bases, leaving 7 bases of the junction unmatched. The germline V gene encodes CDR1 LGHNA and CDR2 YNFKEQ. This CDR3 has 16 residues. Points on this clone: Its antigen is still unknown.

Regarding donors, all were healthy bone marrow donors. Donors counted as nominally healthy when sampled, yet unrecorded immune exposures were likely. This PCR relied on a set of 60 Vbeta primers and 13 Jbeta primers. Libraries were prepared by immunoSEQ multiplex PCR; TCRdb keeps only in-frame clonotypes and omits some of them. The sample records roughly 100,000 clones, 80% to 90% being singletons. The source is a man aged 50 to 60 in good health and CMV-seronegative. Sequenced sample: PBMCs. The rearrangement joins TRBV4-2 to TRBJ2-3; 7 nucleotides align to TRBD2. In DNA, the CDR3 is TGTGCCAGCAGCCTCCGGACTAGTGAAAGCACAGATACGCAGTATTTT. Translating gives CASSLRTSESTDTQYF.